This T cell receptor beta chain was found in a study of identical twins. Points from the study as a whole: Cross-sectional statistical analysis, not tracking of the same donors, underpinned the conclusions. Modeled out-of-frame TCR alpha sharing in monozygotic twins fell below observed levels. For out-of-frame beta sequences, excess twin sharing was weaker. Fewer insertions marked abundant cord blood beta clonotypes; young adult naive trended weakly, memory not at all.

V dropped 5 bases and J dropped 7; count of bases not matched to a gene: 9. The CDR3 contains 14 residues. From germline, CDR1 is MDHEN and CDR2 SYDVKM. Each CDR3 protein is one row after TCRdb ran MiXCR on the 5' RACE reads. The sample has hundreds of thousands of distinct CDR3 sequences, around 6% seen once; the top ten hold approximately 1.6%. Details on this clonotype: Its antigen is not identified.

The clonotype was recovered from a man between 18 and 35 years old in good health. The chain has TRBV28 and TRBJ2-7, with 9 bases matching TRBD1. Sequencing used naive T cells sorted from blood. The CDR3 DNA is TGTGCCAGCAGTAATCTACAGGGGGCGGGGGAGCAGTACTTC. Translated: CASSNLQGAGEQYF.